This T cell receptor beta chain originates from a study of T cells in Graves' hyperthyroidism and ophthalmopathy. Researchers amplified the TCR beta CDR3 regions from RNA transcripts. A set of HTBI primers served as the primers for a first-round RT-PCR of the TCR CDR3. TCRdb analysed the multiplex PCR reads with MiXCR anew, one entry per CDR3 protein. The sample lists 20,000 or so distinct CDR3 sequences, under 55% seen once, with around 23% in the top ten. Note on this clonotype: No conserved phenylalanine or tryptophan ends this CDR3, so it is likely a read error. The DNA is omitted, as the CDR3 cannot be located on it reliably, and the CDR3 follows TCRdb's listing.

Germline CDR1 SGDLS, CDR2 YYNGEE. The CDR3 contains 10 residues when both ends are counted. The chain uses TRBV9 and TRBJ2-7; the table's D call TRBD1 went unverified against the DNA. The sample was blood. The sequence derives from a middle-aged woman with Graves' hyperthyroidism that later progressed to Graves' ophthalmopathy. CDR3 in amino acids: CASSARDSHS.